This T cell receptor beta chain was obtained from a study of T cells after yellow fever vaccination (dated by TCRdb to between 2018 and 2021). Concerning the study at large: The SMART-Seq v4 Ultra Low Input RNA kit was used to prepare libraries from fractions with low cell numbers. To track T-cell clones before and after primary and booster YFV17D yellow fever vaccination, bulk TCR alpha and beta repertoires were sequenced longitudinally. Two healthy male donors, one aged 18 to 29 and one aged 30 to 40 years, were included in the cohort. Blood was collected at multiple timepoints before and after primary and secondary immunization, and bulk PBMC replicates and cell subsets were isolated. Points the paper makes about the study in general: Because abundant contaminating clonotypes from the bulk population could be contained in FACS-sorted repertoires, computational filtering was required. The study included only two donors, which limits how far the findings can be generalized. Most clones expanded after primary vaccination were re-detected after the booster (around 96% of CD4 and 88% of CD8), suggesting broad memory maintenance. Compared with the primary T-cell response, the secondary T-cell response was weaker but faster, peaking on day 5 rather than day 15. A small share of clonotypes was detected in both CD4 and CD8 compartments, with the overlap likely arising from convergent recombination.

This clonotype has a handful of counts. Its antigen is still unknown. Base quality data are lacking; no much larger clone is found one base away. These reads were obtained on an Illumina NovaSeq 6000. Synthesis of TCR cDNA relied on 5'RACE template switching, a step that introduced a universal primer site along with unique molecular identifiers. Priming for cDNA synthesis came from both the TCR alpha and TCR beta constant segments. Library amplification involved two PCR steps, and the second step added sample barcodes and sequencing adapters. Libraries were sequenced on Illumina HiSeq 2500 (2x100 bp) or NovaSeq (2x150 bp). The paper's processing steps were these. MIGEC was used to demultiplex reads and collapse the reads into UMI consensus sequences, and MiXCR was used for V(D)J alignment. Vaccine-responding clonotypes were defined with edgeR using replicate PBMC samples, requiring FDR below 0.01 and a log2 fold change above 5 up to day 15. CD4 or CD8 identity was assigned to each bulk clonotype according to whether the clonotype was present at higher abundance in the sequenced CD4 repertoire or the sequenced CD8 repertoire. Starting from the raw public reads, TCRdb applied fastp trimming at Q25, assembled clones with MiXCR and retained in-frame beta chains. Duplicate CDR3 protein sequences are folded into a single record with the most common DNA and genes. TCRdb, rather than the study authors, made the V and J calls. This sample has 340,000 or so distinct CDR3 sequences in its table, and 9.5% to 15% of those were observed once. Of the sample, 3.2% is held by the ten largest clones.

The junction shows trimming of 4 bases on V and 4 bases on J, and the gene matches do not reach 9 bases of it. From its cysteine to its phenylalanine, the CDR3 spans 16 amino acids. Solely the CDR3 DNA is kept, with 48 bases framed from the first base. CDR1 MGHRA and CDR2 YSYEKL were looked up in the germline V gene. What this sample's treatment or condition label stands for: live attenuated yellow fever vaccine strain. PBMCs were isolated from peripheral blood using a standard Ficoll-Paque protocol. Dynabeads CD4 and CD8 positive selection kits were used to isolate the CD4 and CD8 T-cell fractions. TriZol was used to extract RNA from bulk PBMCs, CD4 and CD8 fractions, and dextramer-positive and dextramer-negative fractions.

The receptor's source is a man between 18 and 29 years old who received the YFV17D yellow fever vaccine. Sample: CD4+ T cells sorted from PBMCs, taken 15 days after the yellow fever booster vaccination. The sequence links TRBV4-1 to TRBJ2-1, with TRBD2 identical over 8 junction bases. The CDR3 sequence is CASSPAKRGPYNEQFF. The DNA is TGCGCCAGCAGCCCCGCCAAGCGGGGGCCATACAATGAGCAGTTCTTC.